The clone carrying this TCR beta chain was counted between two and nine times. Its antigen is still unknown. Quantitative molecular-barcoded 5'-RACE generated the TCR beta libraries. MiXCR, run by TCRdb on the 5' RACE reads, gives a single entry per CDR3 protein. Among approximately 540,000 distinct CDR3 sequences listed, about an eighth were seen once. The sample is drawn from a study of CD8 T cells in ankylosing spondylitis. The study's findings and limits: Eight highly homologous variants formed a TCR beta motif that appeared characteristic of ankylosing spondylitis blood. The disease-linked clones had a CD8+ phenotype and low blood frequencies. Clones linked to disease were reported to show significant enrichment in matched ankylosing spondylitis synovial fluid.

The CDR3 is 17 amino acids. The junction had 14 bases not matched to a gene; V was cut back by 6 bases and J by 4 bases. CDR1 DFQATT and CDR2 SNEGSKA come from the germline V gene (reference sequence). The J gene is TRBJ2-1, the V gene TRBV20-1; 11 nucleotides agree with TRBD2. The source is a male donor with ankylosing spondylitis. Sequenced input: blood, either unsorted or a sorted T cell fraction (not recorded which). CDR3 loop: CSASWGLAGGSYNEQFF. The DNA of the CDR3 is TGCAGTGCAAGTTGGGGGCTAGCGGGAGGATCTTACAATGAGCAGTTCTTC.